This T cell receptor beta chain was found in a study of blood T cell repertoires in COVID-19. Per the original data handling: How many nucleated cells were present was estimated from reference gene primer amplification. Some clones are missing from TCRdb's copy, which holds only in-frame ones; the method was immunoSEQ multiplex PCR. The D gene and trimming were derived from the DNA, and the V and J assignments and clone size from that table. The sample has 210,000 or so clones; 82% are singletons. The CDR3 totals 11 residues. Germline CDR1 MNHEY, CDR2 SMNVEV (reference sequence). J is TRBJ1-6 and V is TRBV27; weak D call: TRBD1 (5 bases). This TCR was sampled from a woman aged 35 to 49 with acute or convalescent COVID-19. Sequencing was carried out using peripheral blood. CDR3 DNA sequence: TGTGGGACGGGGGTTAATTCACCCCTCCACTTT. Amino acid sequence: CGTGVNSPLHF.